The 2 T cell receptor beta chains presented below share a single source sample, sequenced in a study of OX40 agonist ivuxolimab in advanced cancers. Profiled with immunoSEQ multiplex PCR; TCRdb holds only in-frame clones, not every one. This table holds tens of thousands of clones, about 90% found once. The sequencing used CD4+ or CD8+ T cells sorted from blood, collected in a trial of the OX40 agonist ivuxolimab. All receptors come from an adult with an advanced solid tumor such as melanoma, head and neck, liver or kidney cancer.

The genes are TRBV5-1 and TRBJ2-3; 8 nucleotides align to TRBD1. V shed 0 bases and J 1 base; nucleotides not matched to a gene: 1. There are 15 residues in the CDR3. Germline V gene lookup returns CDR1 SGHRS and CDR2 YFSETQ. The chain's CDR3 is CASSLEDRGTDTQYF. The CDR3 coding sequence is TGCGCCAGCAGCTTGGAGGACAGGGGCACAGATACGCAGTATTTT.

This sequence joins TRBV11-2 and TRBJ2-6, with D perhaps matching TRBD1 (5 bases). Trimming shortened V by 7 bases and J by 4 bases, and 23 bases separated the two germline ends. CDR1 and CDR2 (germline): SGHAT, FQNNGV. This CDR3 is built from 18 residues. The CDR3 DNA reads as TGTGCCAGCACCCAGAAAAGACAGCGACTGGGAGGGGCCAACGTCCTGACTTTC. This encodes CASTQKRQRLGGANVLTF.